One and the same sample provided the 27 T cell receptor beta chains below, sequenced in a study of cytomegalovirus exposure and HLA in healthy donors. The PCR contained 60 Vbeta and 13 Jbeta primers. Sequenced by immunoSEQ multiplex PCR; TCRdb stores in-frame clones only, minus some. The sample yields fewer than 90,000 clones, roughly 85% seen once. Source material: PBMCs. These receptors all come from a female donor in good health and CMV-seronegative.

The chain combines TRBV28 with TRBJ2-5, with D possibly being TRBD1 (5 bases). This CDR3 has 13 amino acids. V was trimmed by 6 bases and J by 6 bases, leaving 14 bases between them. Germline lookup yields CDR1 MDHEN and CDR2 SYDVKM. CDR3 amino acids: CASSSGQIKTQYF. CDR3 nucleotides: TGTGCCAGCAGCTCCGGACAAATTAAGACCCAGTACTTC. Using reference TRBV28 and TRBJ2-5 for the parts outside the CDR3, the full variable domain is DVKVTQSSRYLVKRTGEKVFLECVQDMDHENMFWYRQDPGLGLRLIYFSYDVKMKEKGDIPEGYSVSREKKERFSLILESASTNQTSMYLCASSSGQIKTQYFGPGTRLLVL.

About this clone itself: This same CDR3 is encoded by further DNA sequences in the sample. This sequence joins TRBV28 and TRBJ2-7, with D maybe TRBD2 (5 bases). The CDR3 consists of 12 residues. Trimming cost V 5 bases and J 6 bases, with 11 bases left between them. Germline-derived CDR1 and CDR2 are MDHEN and SYDVKM. The CDR3 region is CASSPGSGEQYF. The CDR3 nucleotides are TGTGCCAGCAGTCCGGGGTCGGGCGAGCAGTACTTC. Combining the CDR3 with reference TRBV28 and TRBJ2-7 gives the whole variable domain DVKVTQSSRYLVKRTGEKVFLECVQDMDHENMFWYRQDPGLGLRLIYFSYDVKMKEKGDIPEGYSVSREKKERFSLILESASTNQTSMYLCASSPGSGEQYFGPGTRLTVT.

The gene calls are TRBV6-5 and TRBJ1-1; TRBD1 matches 7 bases. CDR3 length: 15 residues. From germline, CDR1 is MNHEY and CDR2 SVGAGI. V shed 6 bases, J shed 4 bases, and the junction held 11 bases outside the gene matches. This chain's CDR3 is CASRRSPGGSTEAFF. The CDR3 nucleotides are TGTGCCAGCAGGCGTTCGCCAGGGGGGTCCACTGAAGCTTTCTTT.

The chain recombines TRBV5-4 with TRBJ2-7; 9 positions agree with TRBD1. The germline gives CDR1 SGHNT, CDR2 YYREEE (reference sequence). V trimming: 3 bases; J trimming: 2 bases; junction bases outside the gene matches: 9. This CDR3 contains 16 residues. The CDR3 protein is CASSSAPQGATYEQYF. The CDR3 DNA follows: TGTGCCAGCAGCTCCGCGCCACAGGGGGCGACCTACGAGCAGTACTTC. Looking up the rest from reference TRBV5-4 and TRBJ2-7 gives the full variable domain: ETGVTQSPTHLIKTRGQQVTLRCSSQSGHNTVSWYQQALGQGPQFIFQYYREEENGRGNFPPRFSGLQFPNYSSELNVNALELDDSALYLCASSSAPQGATYEQYFGPGTRLTVT.

The gene calls are TRBV6-4 and TRBJ2-1; 7 nucleotides match TRBD2. Germline loops: CDR1 MRHNA, CDR2 SNTAGT. The CDR3 loop spans 14 amino acids. With 0 bases clipped from V and 4 bases from J, the junction kept 0 bases outside the gene matches. CDR3 sequence reads: CASSDSGGYNEQFF. DNA of the CDR3: TGTGCCAGCAGTGACTCGGGGGGGTACAATGAGCAGTTCTTC.

The genes are TRBV9 and TRBJ2-2, with D uncertain. Germline assignment: CDR1 SGDLS and CDR2 YYNGEE. The CDR3 totals 15 residues. Trimming cost V 1 base and J 1 base, with 8 bases left between them. The CDR3 DNA sequence: TGTGCCAGCAGCGTATCCAGTCAGAACACCGGGGAGCTGTTTTTT. Translated: CASSVSSQNTGELFF.

This chain connects TRBV19 to TRBJ1-4; D call uncertain. The CDR3 extends over 14 amino acids. CDR1 and CDR2 from the germline V gene are LNHDA and SQIVND (reference sequence). Deletions cut 1 base from V and 5 bases from J, with 8 bases between. This CDR3 reads CASSIAGGNEKLFF. The CDR3 bases are TGTGCCAGTAGTATAGCGGGAGGAAATGAAAAACTGTTTTTT.

The chain links TRBV25-1 to TRBJ2-7, with unresolved D. Germline V lookup: CDR1 MGHDK, CDR2 SYGVNS. The CDR3 spans 13 residues. Trimming pared 2 bases from V and 2 bases from J, leaving 7 bases between. CDR3 protein: CASSELGPYEQYF. CDR3 sequence (DNA): TGTGCCAGCAGTGAACTGGGCCCCTACGAGCAGTACTTC.

This chain uses TRBV7-6 with TRBJ2-5; 8 nucleotides match TRBD2. Germline trimming cut 5 bases from V and 2 bases from J; bases unmatched to any gene: 7. CDR1 SGHVS and CDR2 FNYEAQ come from the germline V gene. The CDR3 contains 15 residues. This chain's CDR3 is CASSPRSGTQETQYF. As DNA, the CDR3 is TGTGCCAGCAGCCCTCGTAGCGGGACGCAAGAGACCCAGTACTTC.

This clone was seen only a few times. This sequence joins TRBV19 and TRBJ1-1; no definite D call. The CDR3 is 15 amino acids. Germline CDR1 reads LNHDA; CDR2 reads SQIVND (reference sequence). V was shortened by 9 bases and J by 4 bases, with 21 bases between the two germline ends. The CDR3 is CASLREGLPVTEAFF. The CDR3 bases are TGTGCCAGCCTTAGGGAGGGCCTACCGGTCACTGAAGCTTTCTTT.

The chain is built from TRBV4-1 and TRBJ2-7, with D tentatively TRBD1 (5 bases). V was pared by 0 bases and J by 4 bases, with 16 bases between. Germline V gene data show CDR1 as MGHRA and CDR2 as YSYEKL. The CDR3 runs to 16 residues. The CDR3 sequence is CASSQDGPVGLYEQYF. The CDR3 DNA follows: TGCGCCAGCAGCCAAGACGGCCCAGTGGGGCTTTACGAGCAGTACTTC.

This chain joins TRBV11-2 and TRBJ2-7; tentative D call: TRBD2 (6 bases). Germline V gene sequence: CDR1 SGHAT, CDR2 FQNNGV. V shed 0 bases and J shed 5 bases, with 14 bases lying between them. CDR3 length: 15 amino acids. CDR3 coding DNA: TGTGCCAGCAGCTTAGACTGGGGGGAGTCGGACGAGCAGTACTTC. It translates to CASSLDWGESDEQYF.

A note on this clone: Other nucleotide sequences in the sample specify the same CDR3. This chain connects TRBV19 to TRBJ2-1; 9 bases align to TRBD2. The CDR3 is made up of 15 amino acids. Germline lookup yields CDR1 LNHDA and CDR2 SQIVND (reference sequence). V was clipped by 1 base and J by 6 bases; unmatched bases: 4. CDR3 sequence: CASSIGAGGLNEQFF. Written as DNA, the CDR3 is TGTGCCAGTAGTATAGGAGCGGGGGGTCTCAATGAGCAGTTCTTC.

The chain uses TRBV7-8 and TRBJ2-7; TRBD1 agrees at 8 bases. The CDR3 totals 13 residues. J was trimmed by 7 bases and V by 3 bases; bases with no gene match: 5. Looked up from germline, CDR1 is SGHVS and CDR2 is FQNEAQ. Here the CDR3 reads CASSFRGQWEQYF. CDR3 nucleotide sequence: TGTGCCAGCAGCTTCAGGGGGCAGTGGGAGCAGTACTTC.

This rearrangement joins TRBV5-6 to TRBJ1-4; D is possibly TRBD1 (5 bases). CDR1 and CDR2 (germline): SGHDT, YYEEEE. This CDR3 comprises 15 residues. V dropped 1 base and J dropped 5 bases, with 12 bases sitting between them. CDR3 DNA: TGTGCCAGCAGCTTGAAAGGGTACAGGAATGAAAAACTGTTTTTT. Translated, it gives CASSLKGYRNEKLFF. Combining the CDR3 with reference TRBV5-6 and TRBJ1-4 gives the whole variable domain DAGVTQSPTHLIKTRGQQVTLRCSPKSGHDTVSWYQQALGQGPQFIFQYYEEEERQRGNFPDRFSGHQFPNYSSELNVNALLLGDSALYLCASSLKGYRNEKLFFGSGTQLSVL.

The J gene is TRBJ1-1, the V gene TRBV11-2, with D hard to call. This CDR3 spans 15 amino acids. Germline V gene lookup returns CDR1 SGHAT and CDR2 FQNNGV. The germline V and J ends were trimmed by 0 bases and 1 base, with 9 bases remaining between them. The CDR3 spells CASSLDQVPNTEAFF. In nucleotides, the CDR3 is TGTGCCAGCAGCTTAGATCAGGTCCCGAACACTGAAGCTTTCTTT.

The genes are TRBV10-1 and TRBJ2-3; D unclear. Germline assignment: CDR1 WNHNN and CDR2 SYGVQD (reference sequence). Deletions cut 8 bases from V and 2 bases from J, with 5 bases between. The length of the CDR3 is 11 residues. The CDR3 here is CASGDTDTQYF. The CDR3 DNA reads TGCGCCAGCGGAGACACAGATACGCAGTATTTT.

This chain links TRBV6-6 with TRBJ1-5; D possibly corresponds to TRBD1 (5 bases). V lost 6 bases to trimming and J lost 7 bases, with 16 bases between them. The CDR3 sequence is 14 residues long. Germline-derived CDR1 and CDR2 are MNHNY and SVGAGI (reference sequence). The CDR3 sequence is CASSPGGAGQPQHF. As DNA, the CDR3 is TGTGCCAGCAGCCCCGGTGGGGCGGGACAGCCCCAGCATTTT.

The CDR3, as DNA: TGTGCCAGTAATCGACCGGGACTAGCCCCAGATACGCAGTATTTT. It codes for CASNRPGLAPDTQYF. The chain recombines TRBV6-5 with TRBJ2-3; TRBD2 aligns across 9 bases. Per germline, CDR1 MNHEY and CDR2 SVGAGI. The CDR3 is 15 residues long. J gave up 4 bases and V 9 bases, and 11 bases lay outside the gene matches.

J is TRBJ1-2 and V is TRBV5-6; possible D gene TRBD1, 6 bases. In germline, CDR1 is SGHDT, CDR2 YYEEEE. V lost 0 bases, J lost 2 bases, and 8 bases lay in between. The CDR3 totals 14 residues. CDR3 bases: TGTGCCAGCAGCTTGGGACAGGTCAACTATGGCTACACCTTC. It is translated as CASSLGQVNYGYTF.

The chain recombines TRBV6-5 with TRBJ1-2; 11 positions agree with TRBD1. Germline-derived CDR1 and CDR2 are MNHEY and SVGAGI. CDR3 length: 15 residues. The ends lost 6 bases at V and 6 bases at J; junction bases unmatched: 9. The CDR3 spells CASSPGQGGVDGYTF. DNA for the CDR3: TGTGCCAGCAGCCCGGGACAGGGGGGTGTGGATGGCTACACCTTC.

The V call is TRBV27, the J call TRBJ1-2; a weak D match, TRBD1 (5 bases). The CDR3 is made up of 13 amino acids. Trimming took off 3 bases at V and 7 bases at J, with 12 bases between the two ends. The germline V gene encodes CDR1 MNHEY and CDR2 SMNVEV (reference sequence). CDR3 nucleotides: TGTGCCAGCAGTTTTGGGGGGGGGAGTGGCTACACCTTC. Amino acids: CASSFGGGSGYTF.

This clone was seen a single time. The rearrangement joins TRBV5-1 to TRBJ2-5; unclear D gene. The germline gives CDR1 SGHRS, CDR2 YFSETQ. The germline V and J ends were trimmed by 0 bases and 2 bases, with 8 bases remaining between them. The CDR3 extends over 14 amino acids. This CDR3 reads CASSLGPSQETQYF. The CDR3 DNA reads TGCGCCAGCAGCTTGGGGCCCTCTCAAGAGACCCAGTACTTC.

The V and J genes are TRBV27 and TRBJ2-2; D remains ambiguous. Trimming left V 2 bases short and J 0 bases short, with 10 bases between. Per germline, CDR1 MNHEY and CDR2 SMNVEV (reference sequence). The CDR3 totals 16 residues. CDR3 sequence reads: CASSLERPPNTGELFF. The DNA for the CDR3 is TGTGCCAGCAGTTTAGAGAGGCCGCCGAACACCGGGGAGCTGTTTTTT.

This chain links TRBV19 with TRBJ2-5; D unclear. CDR3 length: 15 residues. Germline lookup yields CDR1 LNHDA and CDR2 SQIVND (reference sequence). The V gene lost 3 bases and the J gene lost 0 bases, with 11 bases spanning the gap. The CDR3 nucleotides are TGTGCCAGTAGTATTGGTCAAGCGTACCAAGAGACCCAGTACTTC. Translation: CASSIGQAYQETQYF.

The rearrangement joins TRBV29-1 to TRBJ1-4, with D possibly being TRBD1 (5 bases). In germline, CDR1 is SQVTM, CDR2 ANQGSEA. The CDR3 is made up of 13 amino acids. The V gene lost 6 bases and the J gene lost 3 bases, with 11 bases spanning the gap. Here the CDR3 reads CSVTGGANEKLFF. CDR3 DNA: TGCAGCGTGACGGGGGGGGCTAATGAAAAACTGTTTTTT.

V is TRBV9 and J is TRBJ2-3; tentatively, D is TRBD2 (5 bases). V was shortened by 4 bases and J by 2 bases, with 20 bases between the two germline ends. The CDR3 has 17 residues. The germline CDR1 and CDR2 sequences are SGDLS and YYNGEE. The CDR3 sequence is CASSFQPPPGSTDTQYF. For the CDR3, the DNA is TGTGCCAGCAGCTTCCAGCCCCCCCCGGGGTCCACAGATACGCAGTATTTT.